The rows below give T cell receptor beta chains drawn from one sample of a study of T cell repertoires in cytomegalovirus infection. TCRdb recomputed calls from the reads with MiXCR, one row per CDR3 protein. The top ten clones hold around 33% of a sample with approximately 110,000 distinct CDR3 sequences, around 10% of them seen once. These receptors' antigens are unknown. The material sequenced was PBMCs, sequenced either directly or after in vitro stimulation (not recorded which). Receptors originate from a human donor in good health (CMV status not recorded). Some clones in this sample may be carry-over from other donors' samples. The CDR3 runs from the conserved cysteine through the conserved F or W. A D gene is named only where the DNA matches it firmly. Some rows have no size entry. The others give once, few or many, or a class for an expanded clone.

>TRBJ2-7|.|many|TRBV11-2
TGTGCCAGCAGCGCCGGCACACTAGGAGGCTACGAGCAGTACTTC
CASSAGTLGGYEQYF
>TRBJ2-3|TRBD2|many|TRBV11-2
TGTGCCAGCAGCCCCCTAGCGGGAGCCATACCTTTCACAGATACGCAGTATTTT
CASSPLAGAIPFTDTQYF
>TRBJ2-5|TRBD2|.|TRBV7-6
TGTGCCAGCAGCCCCCCCGCGGGGGTCCAAGAGACCCAGTACTTC
CASSPPAGVQETQYF
>TRBJ2-7|.|many|TRBV7-2
TGTGCCAGCAGCTTAATATTGGGTGAACTCCTCTACGAGCAGTACTTC
CASSLILGELLYEQYF
>TRBJ1-1|.|few|TRBV30
TGTGCCTCCCGGGAGGTCGGTTTCTTT
CASREVGFF
>TRBJ1-6|TRBD1|few|TRBV7-8
TGTGCCAGCAGCCTGGGACAGAAGTCTTTGGGATCACCCCTCCACTTT
CASSLGQKSLGSPLHF
>TRBJ1-4|.|many|TRBV7-9
TGTGCCAGCAGCGCAGACCCCAGGGATCGGGAAAAACTGTTTTTT
CASSADPRDREKLFF
>TRBJ2-3|.|many|TRBV7-2
TGTGCCAGCAGCACCGACAGGATCACAGATACGCAGTATTTT
CASSTDRITDTQYF
>TRBJ1-1|.|few|TRBV6-2/TRBV6-3
TGTGCCAGCAGTGAGACCGAGAACACTGAAGCTTTCTTT
CASSETENTEAFF
>TRBJ1-5|.|few|TRBV19
TGTGCCAGTAGAGACCCTCTCAGGGGTGGTCAGCCCCAGCATTTT
CASRDPLRGGQPQHF
>TRBJ1-1|TRBD1|many|TRBV4-1
TGCGCCAGCGCGCGAGGGACAGGTCCCAGAACTGAAGCTTTCTTT
CASARGTGPRTEAFF
>TRBJ1-1|.|many|TRBV7-2
TGTGCCAGCAGCTTACAGGACATGAACACTGAAGCTTTCTTT
CASSLQDMNTEAFF
>TRBJ2-7|TRBD2|.|TRBV7-2
TGTGCCAGCAGCTCCCGGGGGGGCAGTCTCCTAAACGAGCAGTACTTC
CASSSRGGSLLNEQYF
>TRBJ2-1|.|few|TRBV20-1
TGCAGTGCTCGACCCCTAGACCTCCGCAATGAGCAGTTCTTC
CSARPLDLRNEQFF
>TRBJ2-1|TRBD1|many|TRBV7-2
TGTGCCAGCAGCTTAGTGGGGACAGGGAGGGATGAGCAGTTCTTC
CASSLVGTGRDEQFF
>TRBJ2-3|.|few|TRBV11-2
TGTGCCAGCAGCTTAGGGTTATTTGGGAGTAGCACAGATACGCAGTATTTT
CASSLGLFGSSTDTQYF
>TRBJ1-4|.|.|TRBV7-2
TGTGCCAGCAGCTTAGCAGGGCAGAATGAAAAACTGTTTTTT
CASSLAGQNEKLFF
>TRBJ2-1|TRBD2|many|TRBV7-9
TGTGCCAGCAGTACAATCGGCGTAGCGGGAGACTATGAGCAGTTCTTC
CASSTIGVAGDYEQFF
>TRBJ2-7|TRBD1|many|TRBV10-3
TGTGCCATCAGTGAGCAAAGCTTGCGGGACAGGGGAGACGAGCAGTACTTC
CAISEQSLRDRGDEQYF
>TRBJ2-7|TRBD2|few|TRBV6-5
TGTGCCAGCAAGGAAGCGGGGTCCTCCTACGAGCAGTACTTC
CASKEAGSSYEQYF
>TRBJ1-4|.|few|TRBV20-1
TGCAGTGCTAGGGGGGCGGCAGGTCTGTTTTTT
CSARGAAGLFF
>TRBJ2-7|.|.|TRBV6-1
TGTGCCAGCAGTTTCGGCTCCGGCACCTACGAGCAGTACTTC
CASSFGSGTYEQYF
>TRBJ1-2|.|few|TRBV7-9
TGTGCCAGCAGCTTAGACCCCGGGTCTAACTATGGCTACACCTTC
CASSLDPGSNYGYTF
>TRBJ1-5|.|.|TRBV7-2
TGTGCCAGCAGCCCCGATGTAGGTTACAATCAGCCCCAGCATTTT
CASSPDVGYNQPQHF
>TRBJ2-5|.|few|TRBV7-4
TGTGCCAGCAGCTTAGGCGGTTTTGCGGGAACCCAAGAGACCCAGTACTTC
CASSLGGFAGTQETQYF
>TRBJ1-1|.|few|TRBV2
TGTGCCAGCAGTGAAGCGCGAGTAAGGGGGAATGAAGCTTTCTTT
CASSEARVRGNEAFF
>TRBJ1-1|.|many|TRBV11-1
TGTGCCAGCAGCTTATTGATGAACACTGAAGCTTTCTTT
CASSLLMNTEAFF
>TRBJ1-1|TRBD1|medium-sized|TRBV20-1
TGCAGTGCTAGTGACTACGGGACAGTGAACACTGAAGCTTTCTTT
CSASDYGTVNTEAFF
>TRBJ2-1|TRBD2|many|TRBV4-1
TGCGCCAGCAGCCAAGATACTAGCGGATACAATGAGCAGTTCTTC
CASSQDTSGYNEQFF
>TRBJ2-1|.|many|TRBV19
TGTGCCAGTAGTATAGACACCTACAATGAGCAGTTCTTC
CASSIDTYNEQFF
>TRBJ2-1|TRBD2|few|TRBV4-1
TGTGCCAGCAGCCAGGTTAGCGGGAGTCAGTTCTTC
CASSQVSGSQFF
>TRBJ1-1|.|few|TRBV19
TGTGCCAGTAGTACCCGACCTGGGGGGGGGCGATCTCGGACTGAAGCTTTCTTT
CASSTRPGGGRSRTEAFF
>TRBJ2-1|TRBD2|many|TRBV20-1
TGCAGTGCTAGAGATCCTAGCGGGACCTTCTCCTACAATGAGCAGTTCTTC
CSARDPSGTFSYNEQFF
>TRBJ1-1|.|.|TRBV20-1
TGCAGTGCTAGTTATCTCCAAAACACTGAAGCTTTCTTT
CSASYLQNTEAFF
>TRBJ1-1|.|many|TRBV19
TGTGCCAGTAGTCGACACGCAATTCCCACTGAAGCTTTCTTT
CASSRHAIPTEAFF
>TRBJ1-3|.|.|TRBV12-3/TRBV12-4
TGTGCCAGCAGTCACACAGGCTCTGGAAACACCATATATTTT
CASSHTGSGNTIYF
>TRBJ1-2|TRBD1|many|TRBV7-2
TGTGCCAGCAGCCCCCGGGACAGGGAGGTCTATGGCTACACCTTC
CASSPRDREVYGYTF
>TRBJ2-3|.|many|TRBV7-2
TGTGCCAGCAGCTTCGGGGGGCCCGCAGATACGCAGTATTTT
CASSFGGPADTQYF
>TRBJ1-1|.|few|TRBV28
TGTGCCTCTACGACCCCCGGTACCGGACACACTGAAGCTTTCTTT
CASTTPGTGHTEAFF
>TRBJ2-1|TRBD2|many|TRBV12-3/TRBV12-4
TGTGCCAGCAGTCTCGGACTAGCGAGCGATGAGCAGTTCTTC
CASSLGLASDEQFF
>TRBJ2-2|.|.|TRBV10-3
TGTGCCATCAGGGACACCGGGGAGCTGTTTTTT
CAIRDTGELFF
>TRBJ1-3|.|many|TRBV7-9
TGTGCCAGCAGCTCGATGGTCTCTGGAAACACCATATATTTT
CASSSMVSGNTIYF
>TRBJ2-2|.|many|TRBV9
TGTGCCAGCAGCGCCATGGGTACGGGGGGCCACCCCGGGGAGCTGTTTTTT
CASSAMGTGGHPGELFF
>TRBJ2-7|TRBD1|many|TRBV7-2
TGTGCCAGCAGCTCCAAAGGGGACAGGGGAACCTACGAGCAGTACTTC
CASSSKGDRGTYEQYF
>TRBJ2-1|TRBD2|few|TRBV15
TGTGCCACCAGCAGAGTAGCGGGTTCCTACAATGAGCAGTTCTTC
CATSRVAGSYNEQFF
>TRBJ1-4|.|.|TRBV6-8
TGTGCCAGCAGCCAAGACCGCCTCGGTGAAAAACTGTTTTTT
CASSQDRLGEKLFF
>TRBJ2-3|TRBD2|many|TRBV7-2
TGTGCCAGCAGCGACCGGACTAGTGAGCCAGATACGCAGTATTTT
CASSDRTSEPDTQYF
>TRBJ2-2|.|many|TRBV12-3/TRBV12-4
TGTGCCAGCAGCTCGGGGCTGGACGGGGAGCTGTTTTTT
CASSSGLDGELFF